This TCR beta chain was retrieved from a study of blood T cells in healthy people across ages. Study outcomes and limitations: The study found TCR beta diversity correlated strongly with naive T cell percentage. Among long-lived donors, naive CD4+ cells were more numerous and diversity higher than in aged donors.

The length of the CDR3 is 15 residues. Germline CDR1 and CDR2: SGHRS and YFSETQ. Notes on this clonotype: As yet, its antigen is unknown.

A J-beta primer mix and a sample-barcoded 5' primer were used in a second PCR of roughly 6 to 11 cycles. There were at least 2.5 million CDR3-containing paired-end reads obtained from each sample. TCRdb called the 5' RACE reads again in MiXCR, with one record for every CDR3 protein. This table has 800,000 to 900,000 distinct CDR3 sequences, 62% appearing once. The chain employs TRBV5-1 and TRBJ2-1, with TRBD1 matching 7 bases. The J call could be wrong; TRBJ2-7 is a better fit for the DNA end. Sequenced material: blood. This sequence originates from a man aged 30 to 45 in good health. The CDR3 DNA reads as TGCGCCAGCAGCGACAGGGAAGTAAGGGTAAATGAGCAGTACTTC. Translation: CASSDREVRVNEQYF.